The rows below give T cell receptor beta chains drawn from one sample of a study of T-cell reconstitution after alpha-beta-depleted transplantation in children. TCRdb reprocessed the PCR reads with MiXCR, giving one entry per CDR3 protein. The repertoire has about 980,000 distinct CDR3 sequences, roughly 29% of them found once; the top ten carry more than 25%. Specimen: PBMCs, mostly from graft donor cells, collected 360 days after TCRalphabeta/CD19-depleted stem cell transplant. These receptor sequences come from a boy in the first two years of life who had a stem cell transplant for SCID, so the T cells may come from the graft donor. Each CDR3 is given with its conserved first and last residue. The D gene is left open where the match is weak. Clone size, where shown, is once, few, many, or a class for clones that have expanded.

abundance	d_gene	v_gene	j_gene	CDR3aa	CDR3nt
-	TRBD2	TRBV9	TRBJ2-2	CASSAGLLNTGELFF	TGTGCCAGCAGCGCGGGACTATTGAACACCGGGGAGCTGTTTTTT
-	TRBD1	TRBV12-3/TRBV12-4	TRBJ2-2	CASSFLTGTGGKGGELFF	TGTGCCAGCAGCTTCCTGACCGGGACAGGGGGCAAGGGCGGGGAGCTGTTTTTT
-	TRBD1	TRBV7-2	TRBJ2-7	CASSYLGDRGYYEQYF	TGTGCCAGCAGCTACTTAGGGGACAGGGGGTACTACGAGCAGTACTTC
few	-	TRBV27	TRBJ2-2	CASSPFEGGELFF	TGTGCCAGCAGTCCCTTTGAGGGAGGGGAGCTGTTTTTT
-	-	TRBV18	TRBJ2-2	CASSRLQGKRTGELFF	TGTGCCAGCTCACGTCTCCAGGGGAAGCGAACCGGGGAGCTGTTTTTT
-	-	TRBV20-1	TRBJ2-1	CSASVDSNEQFF	TGCAGTGCTAGTGTTGACTCGAATGAGCAGTTCTTC
-	-	TRBV10-3	TRBJ2-3	CAIGRARALLSSTDTQYF	TGTGCCATCGGGCGTGCTCGCGCTTTGCTGTCTAGCACAGATACGCAGTATTTT
-	-	TRBV4-1	TRBJ1-1	CASSNPGRGFF	TGCGCCAGCAGCAACCCGGGGCGAGGGTTCTTT
once	-	TRBV18	TRBJ2-4	CASSLLPGVAKNIQYF	TGTGCCAGCTCACTCCTTCCAGGGGTAGCCAAAAACATTCAGTACTTC
-	-	TRBV4-1	TRBJ2-1	CASSQLFNEQFF	TGCGCCAGCAGCCAGCTCTTCAATGAGCAGTTCTTC
-	-	TRBV6-5	TRBJ1-4	CASSPYRETNEKLFF	TGTGCCAGCAGTCCGTACAGGGAAACTAATGAAAAACTGTTTTTT
-	-	TRBV20-1	TRBJ2-1	CRVTEQFF	TGCAGGGTGACCGAGCAGTTCTTC
-	-	TRBV5-1	TRBJ2-6	CASSLLKGISGANVLTF	TGCGCCAGCAGCTTGCTGAAGGGGATCTCTGGGGCCAACGTCCTGACTTTC
-	-	TRBV7-8	TRBJ2-3	CASRLAGTPSTDTQYF	TGTGCCAGCAGATTAGCCGGGACTCCTAGCACAGATACGCAGTATTTT
-	-	TRBV7-7	TRBJ2-1	CASSPRDSPLLEQFF	TGTGCCAGCAGCCCCCGAGACAGCCCATTACTCGAGCAGTTCTTC
few	TRBD2	TRBV5-6	TRBJ2-1	CASSLWGGSSYNEQFF	TGTGCCAGCAGCTTGTGGGGGGGGAGCTCCTACAATGAGCAGTTCTTC
-	-	TRBV12-3/TRBV12-4	TRBJ1-2	CASSWGASYGYTF	TGTGCCAGCAGTTGGGGGGCTTCCTATGGCTACACCTTC
few	-	TRBV5-1	TRBJ1-2	CASSNPPDSPKNYGYTF	TGCGCCAGCAGCAACCCTCCCGATTCCCCGAAGAACTATGGCTACACCTTC
few	TRBD1	TRBV28	TRBJ2-1	CASSSGTGGWDEQFF	TGTGCCAGCAGTTCCGGGACAGGGGGATGGGATGAGCAGTTCTTC
-	-	TRBV20-1	TRBJ2-7	CSASSGPPTSEQYF	TGCAGTGCTAGCTCAGGGCCCCCCACTAGTGAGCAGTACTTC
few	-	TRBV11-2	TRBJ2-3	CASSLTTALGYVTDTQYF	TGTGCCAGCAGCTTAACAACAGCCCTGGGGTATGTCACAGATACGCAGTATTTT
-	TRBD1	TRBV7-9	TRBJ1-2	CASRTSQGSPNYGYTF	TGTGCCAGCAGGACCTCACAGGGGTCCCCTAACTATGGCTACACCTTC
-	TRBD1	TRBV7-2	TRBJ2-7	CASSESGTGTYEQYF	TGTGCCAGCAGCGAATCCGGGACAGGGACCTACGAGCAGTACTTC
few	-	TRBV20-1	TRBJ2-2	CSARGHRPSDTGELFF	TGCAGTGCTAGGGGACACAGACCCTCGGACACCGGGGAGCTGTTTTTT
-	-	TRBV7-2	TRBJ2-3	CASSPRGAGLLSDTQYF	TGTGCCAGCAGCCCCCGAGGGGCGGGACTGCTGTCGGATACGCAGTATTTT
once	TRBD1	TRBV4-1	TRBJ1-5	CASSTGRGFNQPQHF	TGCGCCAGCAGCACGGGCAGGGGGTTCAATCAGCCCCAGCATTTT
few	TRBD1	TRBV9	TRBJ2-5	CASSEGTQDSQGYQETQYF	TGTGCCAGCAGTGAGGGGACCCAGGACTCACAGGGGTACCAAGAGACCCAGTACTTC
-	TRBD1	TRBV12-3/TRBV12-4	TRBJ1-5	CASTRTGEGQPQHF	TGTGCCAGCACCCGGACAGGGGAGGGTCAGCCCCAGCATTTT
-	TRBD1	TRBV28	TRBJ2-7	CASIQRQGAYEQYF	TGTGCCAGCATCCAGAGACAGGGGGCCTACGAGCAGTACTTC
-	-	TRBV20-1	TRBJ1-5	CSANQYSNQPQHF	TGCAGTGCCAATCAGTATAGCAATCAGCCCCAGCATTTT
-	-	TRBV20-1	TRBJ1-4	CSAGTLNEKLFF	TGCAGTGCAGGGACTCTTAATGAAAAACTGTTTTTT
once	TRBD1	TRBV5-1	TRBJ2-7	CASSTRDRGSEQYF	TGCGCCAGCAGCACCCGGGACAGGGGGTCTGAGCAGTACTTC
-	-	TRBV4-1	TRBJ2-5	CASSQALTGGQETQYF	TGCGCCAGCAGCCAGGCCCTGACTGGTGGGCAAGAGACCCAGTACTTC
-	-	TRBV12-3/TRBV12-4	TRBJ1-1	CASSGVELTEAFF	TGTGCCAGCAGTGGGGTAGAACTCACTGAAGCTTTCTTT
-	TRBD1	TRBV6-1	TRBJ2-7	CASSPRQGRSEQYF	TGTGCCAGCAGTCCCCGACAGGGAAGGAGCGAGCAGTACTTC
-	TRBD1	TRBV20-1	TRBJ1-5	CSASRGTQGASQPQHF	TGCAGTGCTAGCCGAGGTACACAGGGGGCGAGTCAGCCCCAGCATTTT
few	-	TRBV6-5	TRBJ1-2	CASSYSEGVYGYTF	TGTGCCAGCAGTTACTCGGAGGGCGTATATGGCTACACCTTC
-	-	TRBV24-1	TRBJ1-5	CATSDREDQPQHF	TGTGCCACCAGTGATCGGGAGGACCAGCCCCAGCATTTT
-	-	TRBV2	TRBJ2-3	CASSGRRLGTDTQYF	TGTGCCAGCAGTGGAAGAAGGCTGGGCACAGATACGCAGTATTTT